The clone carrying this TCR beta chain was counted many times. Using RNA transcripts as the source, TCR beta CDR3 regions were amplified. During a first-round RT-PCR of the TCR CDR3, the HTBI primer set was used. MiXCR, run by TCRdb on the multiplex PCR reads, gives a single entry per CDR3 protein. The sample comprises hundreds of thousands of distinct CDR3 sequences, about 20% of which are singletons, and roughly 47% rests with the top ten. The record originates from a study of T cells in Graves' hyperthyroidism and ophthalmopathy. Study context: Before treatment of any kind, peripheral blood was taken at initial diagnosis.

This CDR3 comprises 13 residues. Germline CDR1 reads LNHNV; CDR2 reads YYDKDF (reference sequence). The V gene lost 1 base and the J gene lost 8 bases, with 9 bases spanning the gap. The chain is built from TRBV15 and TRBJ2-4; TRBD1 might be the D (6 bases). The clonotype originates from a man aged 35 to 55 with Graves' ophthalmopathy. Sequenced sample: blood. CDR3 DNA: TGTGCCACCAGCAGAGCAGGGGTTGACATTCAGTACTTC. Encoded protein: CATSRAGVDIQYF. The variable domain in full, with the rest retrieved from reference TRBV15 and TRBJ2-4, is DAMVIQNPRYQVTQFGKPVTLSCSQTLNHNVMYWYQQKSSQAPKLLFHYYDKDFNNEADTPDNFQSRRPNTSFCFLDIRSPGLGDTAMYLCATSRAGVDIQYFGAGTRLSVL.